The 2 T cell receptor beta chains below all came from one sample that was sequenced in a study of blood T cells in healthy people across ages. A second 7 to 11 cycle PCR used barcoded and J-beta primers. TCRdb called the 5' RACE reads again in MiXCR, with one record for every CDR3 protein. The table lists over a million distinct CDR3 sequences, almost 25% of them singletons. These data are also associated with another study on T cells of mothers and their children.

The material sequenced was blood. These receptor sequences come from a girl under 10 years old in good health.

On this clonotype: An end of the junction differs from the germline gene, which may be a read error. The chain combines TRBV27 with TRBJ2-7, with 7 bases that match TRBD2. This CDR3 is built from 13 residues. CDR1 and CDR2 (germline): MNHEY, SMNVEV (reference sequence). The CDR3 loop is CASSGGLSYEQCF. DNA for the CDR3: TGTGCCAGCAGTGGGGGACTATCCTACGAGCAGTGCTTC.

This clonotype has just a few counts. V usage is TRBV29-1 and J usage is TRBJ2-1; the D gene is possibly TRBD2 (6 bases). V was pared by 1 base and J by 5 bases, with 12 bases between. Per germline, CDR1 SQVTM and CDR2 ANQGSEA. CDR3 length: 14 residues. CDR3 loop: CSVEAGVFDNEQFF. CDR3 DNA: TGCAGCGTTGAAGCGGGAGTTTTCGACAATGAGCAGTTCTTC.